A single T cell receptor (beta chain) is shown here with its context. Per the original methods: The assay estimated nucleated cells by amplifying reference gene primers. Method: immunoSEQ multiplex PCR; TCRdb's copy keeps in-frame clones and lacks some. That table gives V, J and clone size, and the DNA gave D and trimming. The table includes nearly 200,000 clones, around 85% detected once. CDR1 and CDR2 from the germline V gene are MNHNY and SVGAGI (reference sequence). The ends lost 5 bases at V and 2 bases at J; junction bases unmatched: 8. This CDR3 has 16 amino acids. The source of the sample is a study of blood T cell repertoires in COVID-19. On the study more broadly: The United States, Italy and Spain were the sources of the acute and convalescent COVID-19 samples.

This clonotype was sampled from a man aged 55 to 70 with COVID-19, enrolled during active disease. The chain employs TRBV6-6 and TRBJ1-2; 10 bases line up with TRBD1. Material: peripheral blood. The CDR3 spells CASSGTGEVLNYGYTF. As DNA, the CDR3 is TGTGCCAGCAGTGGGACAGGGGAAGTCTTGAACTATGGCTACACCTTC.